A selection of T cell receptor beta chains follows, all from one sample in a study of post-analysis software for immune sequencing data. TCRdb passed the PCR reads through MiXCR, listing each CDR3 protein once. The sample holds 550,000 to 700,000 distinct CDR3 sequences; around 44% are singletons and the top ten take around 1.7%. The specimen sequenced was blood. These receptors were taken from a girl aged 10 to 17 with multiple sclerosis. Both conserved end residues are part of each CDR3. The order of the fields is CDR3 protein, CDR3 DNA, J gene, CDR3 length, V gene, clone size, D gene. A D gene is named only where the DNA matches it firmly. The size of a clone is reported for some rows only, either as once, few or many, or as a class for expanded clones.

CASSDGSRYRYTF | TGTGCCAGCAGTGACGGAAGTCGGTATCGCTACACCTTC | TRBJ1-2 | 13 | TRBV6-4 | few | .
CAIRGTAGMETQYF | TGTGCCATCAGGGGGACAGCCGGGATGGAGACCCAGTACTTC | TRBJ2-5 | 14 | TRBV10-3 | . | TRBD1
CAWSGQDPYEQYF | TGTGCCTGGAGTGGCCAGGACCCTTACGAGCAGTACTTC | TRBJ2-7 | 13 | TRBV30 | . | .
CASRSTPGSSYNEQFF | TGTGCCAGCCGCTCCACCCCGGGGAGCTCCTACAATGAGCAGTTCTTC | TRBJ2-1 | 16 | TRBV6-5 | few | .
CATSDVTANYGYTF | TGTGCCACCAGTGATGTGACAGCTAACTATGGCTACACCTTC | TRBJ1-2 | 14 | TRBV24-1 | . | .
CASSQGTTGLYGYTF | TGTGCCAGCAGCCAAGGAACGACAGGGCTCTATGGCTACACCTTC | TRBJ1-2 | 15 | TRBV3-1 | . | TRBD1
CSFWASVYNEQFF | TGCAGTTTCTGGGCTAGCGTATACAATGAGCAGTTCTTC | TRBJ2-1 | 13 | TRBV20-1 | few | .
CATSRTHKGSSYNEQFF | TGTGCCACCAGCAGGACTCATAAAGGGAGCTCCTACAATGAGCAGTTCTTC | TRBJ2-1 | 17 | TRBV15 | . | .
CASSHPGQGIYGYTF | TGTGCCAGCAGCCATCCGGGACAGGGAATCTATGGCTACACCTTC | TRBJ1-2 | 15 | TRBV7-9 | few | TRBD1
CASRIGSEKLFF | TGTGCCAGCAGGATCGGCTCTGAAAAACTGTTTTTT | TRBJ1-4 | 12 | TRBV12-3/TRBV12-4 | . | .
CASSASISSYYEQYF | TGTGCCAGCAGTGCCAGTATCTCCTCCTACTACGAGCAGTACTTC | TRBJ2-7 | 15 | TRBV2 | few | .
CASSKVINCPNTQYF | TGTGCCAGCAGCAAAGTAATTAACTGCCCGAATACGCAGTATTTT | TRBJ2-3 | 15 | TRBV21-1 | . | .
CASSSQGGTEAFF | TGTGCCAGCAGCTCCCAGGGTGGCACTGAAGCTTTCTTT | TRBJ1-1 | 13 | TRBV7-3 | many | .
CSARRSGGVGDTQYF | TGCAGTGCTCGCCGAAGCGGGGGGGTTGGAGATACGCAGTATTTT | TRBJ2-3 | 15 | TRBV20-1 | . | TRBD2
CASSLWADNNEQFF | TGTGCCAGCAGTTTGTGGGCAGATAACAATGAGCAGTTCTTC | TRBJ2-1 | 14 | TRBV12-3/TRBV12-4 | few | .
CASSTVNLGDNSPLHF | TGTGCCAGCAGCACCGTTAATCTTGGGGATAATTCACCCCTCCACTTT | TRBJ1-6 | 16 | TRBV11-2 | once | .
CASSSSSLGTDTQYF | TGTGCCAGCAGCTCGAGCAGTCTGGGCACAGATACGCAGTATTTT | TRBJ2-3 | 15 | TRBV7-2 | few | .
CASSLANSGNYGYTF | TGCGCCAGCAGCTTGGCCAATAGTGGGAACTATGGCTACACCTTC | TRBJ1-2 | 15 | TRBV5-1 | few | .
CASSQDPMSQETQYF | TGCGCCAGCAGCCAAGATCCCATGAGTCAAGAGACCCAGTACTTC | TRBJ2-5 | 15 | TRBV4-1 | . | .
CASSQAGATGNEQFF | TGTGCCAGCAGCCAAGCGGGTGCGACGGGGAATGAGCAGTTCTTC | TRBJ2-1 | 15 | TRBV3-1 | . | .
CASRFSGPYNEQFF | TGTGCCAGCAGATTTAGCGGGCCCTACAATGAGCAGTTCTTC | TRBJ2-1 | 14 | TRBV7-2 | once | TRBD2
CASTATAGEQYF | TGTGCCAGCACCGCAACTGCGGGTGAGCAGTACTTC | TRBJ2-7 | 12 | TRBV6-6 | . | .
CASSPHTADTQYF | TGTGCCAGCAGTCCTCACACAGCAGATACGCAGTATTTT | TRBJ2-3 | 13 | TRBV12-3/TRBV12-4 | . | .
CASSSLGGGGPATQYF | TGTGCCAGCAGTTCCCTGGGAGGGGGGGGCCCAGCGACCCAGTACTTC | TRBJ2-5 | 16 | TRBV6-1 | . | .
CASTQAAGTVMNTEAFF | TGTGCCAGCACCCAGGCCGCCGGGACCGTCATGAACACTGAAGCTTTCTTT | TRBJ1-1 | 17 | TRBV6-1 | few | .
CASSLAGGRGYTF | TGTGCCAGCAGTCTTGCAGGGGGGCGCGGCTACACCTTC | TRBJ1-2 | 13 | TRBV12-3/TRBV12-4 | few | TRBD1